A selection of T cell receptor beta chains follows, all from one sample in a study of naive and memory T cell subsets. TCRdb re-analysed the UMI-ligation and nested PCR reads in MiXCR, keeping a single row per CDR3 protein. The sample lists around 140,000 distinct CDR3 sequences; approximately 21% were seen once. Input material: naive CD8+ T cells from blood. The receptors stem from a human donor in good health. The CDR3 runs from the conserved cysteine through the conserved F or W. Each record gives: J gene, clone size, D gene, V gene, CDR3 protein, CDR3 DNA. D genes are given only for firm matches. Some rows mark clone size as missing; the rest say once, few, many or name a class of expanded clone.

TRBJ1-5,once,NA,TRBV20-1,CSAQPTGLSQPQHF,TGCAGTGCTCAACCCACGGGATTGTCGCAGCCCCAGCATTTT
TRBJ1-1,few,TRBD1,TRBV28,CASSFGQDLNTEAFF,TGTGCCAGCAGTTTCGGACAGGACCTTAACACTGAAGCTTTCTTT
TRBJ2-7,NA,NA,TRBV29-1,CSVVGGLANYEQYF,TGCAGCGTTGTTGGGGGGCTAGCGAACTACGAGCAGTACTTC
TRBJ2-1,NA,TRBD2,TRBV14,CASSQGGLEQFF,TGTGCCAGCAGCCAAGGGGGACTAGAGCAGTTCTTC
TRBJ2-7,few,TRBD1,TRBV5-6,CASSLGTGIYEQYF,TGTGCCAGCAGCTTGGGGACAGGAATCTACGAGCAGTACTTC
TRBJ2-5,NA,NA,TRBV12-3/TRBV12-4,CASSFEGHSETQYF,TGTGCCAGCAGTTTCGAGGGCCACTCGGAAACCCAGTACTTC
TRBJ2-6,few,TRBD1,TRBV6-2/TRBV6-3,CASSYSVGQERTGANVLTF,TGTGCCAGCAGTTACTCCGTCGGACAGGAAAGGACTGGGGCCAACGTCCTGACTTTC
TRBJ1-4,NA,NA,TRBV9,CASSEEGTNEKLFF,TGTGCCAGCAGCGAGGAGGGGACTAATGAAAAACTGTTTTTT
TRBJ2-5,many,NA,TRBV29-1,CSVDPPGGQETQYF,TGCAGCGTTGACCCTCCCGGGGGTCAGGAGACCCAGTACTTC
TRBJ2-7,NA,NA,TRBV29-1,CSAVDDRSYEQYF,TGCAGCGCTGTTGATGACAGGTCCTACGAGCAGTACTTC
TRBJ2-1,few,NA,TRBV5-5,CASSLASRENEQFF,TGTGCCAGCAGCTTGGCATCTAGGGAGAATGAGCAGTTCTTC
TRBJ1-1,few,NA,TRBV28,CASSLAGMNTEAFF,TGTGCCAGCAGTCTCGCCGGTATGAACACTGAAGCTTTCTTT
TRBJ2-6,NA,NA,TRBV10-3,CAIGPAISAGANVLTF,TGTGCCATCGGGCCTGCAATTAGTGCTGGGGCCAACGTCCTGACTTTC
TRBJ2-7,NA,NA,TRBV28,CASRRGATEQYF,TGTGCCAGCAGGCGCGGGGCTACTGAGCAGTACTTC
TRBJ2-7,few,NA,TRBV28,CASSFIGSSYEQYF,TGTGCCAGCAGTTTTATCGGGAGCTCCTACGAGCAGTACTTC
TRBJ2-1,NA,NA,TRBV29-1,CSMGKSLAIHEQFF,TGCAGCATGGGGAAGAGCCTAGCGATTCATGAGCAGTTCTTC
TRBJ1-1,NA,NA,TRBV12-5,CASGFGWTEAFF,TGTGCTAGTGGTTTTGGCTGGACTGAAGCTTTCTTT
TRBJ1-1,few,NA,TRBV5-1,CASTLGDPAEAFF,TGCGCCAGCACCCTCGGTGACCCAGCTGAAGCTTTCTTT
TRBJ2-5,NA,NA,TRBV6-5,CATNPGGGVQETQYF,TGTGCCACCAACCCAGGAGGAGGGGTCCAAGAGACCCAGTACTTC
TRBJ2-7,few,TRBD2,TRBV20-1,CSARGLAPTYEQYF,TGCAGTGCTAGAGGACTAGCGCCCACCTACGAGCAGTACTTC
TRBJ2-1,NA,TRBD2,TRBV19,CASSIPSGGYNEQFF,TGTGCCAGTAGTATCCCTAGCGGGGGATACAATGAGCAGTTCTTC
TRBJ2-7,NA,TRBD2,TRBV4-1,CASSQEASLAGDSEQYF,TGCGCCAGCAGCCAAGAGGCAAGTCTAGCGGGAGATTCCGAGCAGTACTTC
TRBJ2-3,few,TRBD2,TRBV20-1,CSARAGDGTDTQYF,TGCAGTGCGAGAGCGGGGGACGGGACAGATACGCAGTATTTT
TRBJ2-3,few,NA,TRBV28,CASSLTMLADTQYF,TGTGCCAGCAGTTTGACGATGCTCGCAGATACGCAGTATTTT
TRBJ2-3,NA,TRBD2,TRBV6-5,CASSYQVPAGVPDTQYF,TGTGCCAGCAGTTACCAGGTTCCAGCGGGAGTTCCGGATACGCAGTATTTT
TRBJ2-6,few,TRBD2,TRBV7-8,CASRGGESGANVLTF,TGTGCCAGCAGGGGGGGGGAATCAGGGGCCAACGTCCTGACTTTC
TRBJ2-1,few,NA,TRBV14,CASSQEAPWRPPYNEQFF,TGTGCCAGCAGCCAAGAGGCTCCTTGGCGCCCACCCTACAATGAGCAGTTCTTC
TRBJ2-3,NA,TRBD2,TRBV28,CASREGGLAGRADTQYF,TGTGCCAGCAGAGAAGGAGGACTAGCGGGAAGGGCAGATACGCAGTATTTT
TRBJ1-4,few,NA,TRBV7-9,CASSLGRVTNEKLFF,TGTGCCAGCAGCTTGGGACGGGTGACTAATGAAAAACTGTTTTTT
TRBJ1-2,many,NA,TRBV7-9,CASSLSLSYTF,TGTGCCAGCAGCTTAAGTCTAAGCTACACCTTC
TRBJ2-1,many,NA,TRBV29-1,CSVASYNEQFF,TGCAGCGTTGCCAGTTACAATGAGCAGTTCTTC
TRBJ2-2,few,TRBD1,TRBV12-5,CASGLVKTGAIANTGELFF,TGTGCTAGTGGTTTGGTAAAGACAGGGGCCATCGCGAACACCGGGGAGCTGTTTTTT
TRBJ2-5,NA,NA,TRBV27,CASSLIRGAETQYF,TGTGCCAGCAGTTTAATCAGGGGCGCTGAGACCCAGTACTTC
TRBJ2-1,NA,TRBD2,TRBV10-3,CAISETQRESYNEQFF,TGTGCCATCAGTGAGACGCAGCGGGAGTCATACAATGAGCAGTTCTTC
TRBJ2-5,few,TRBD1,TRBV18,CASSPLTGGQETQYF,TGTGCCAGCTCACCATTAACAGGGGGTCAGGAGACCCAGTACTTC
TRBJ1-1,few,NA,TRBV6-5,CASRLNVNTEAFF,TGTGCCAGCAGGCTTAACGTGAACACTGAAGCTTTCTTT
TRBJ2-2,few,NA,TRBV24-1,CATSSSGEAGELFF,TGTGCCACCAGTTCCTCAGGGGAGGCCGGGGAGCTGTTTTTT
TRBJ2-7,few,NA,TRBV5-6,CASSPGPPGPYEQYF,TGTGCCAGCAGCCCCGGCCCCCCTGGGCCCTACGAGCAGTACTTC
TRBJ1-6,few,TRBD1,TRBV12-3/TRBV12-4,CASSFTGTGDGSPLHF,TGTGCCAGCAGTTTTACTGGGACAGGGGATGGTTCACCCCTCCACTTT
TRBJ2-7,few,NA,TRBV6-1,CASSEDWDTYEQYF,TGTGCCAGCAGTGAAGATTGGGATACCTACGAGCAGTACTTC
TRBJ2-7,few,NA,TRBV6-2/TRBV6-3,CASSLTLYEQYF,TGTGCCAGCAGTTTGACGCTATACGAGCAGTACTTC
TRBJ2-1,few,NA,TRBV18,CASSQTPQGHEQFF,TGTGCCAGCTCACAAACCCCACAGGGTCACGAGCAGTTCTTC
TRBJ1-5,NA,NA,TRBV5-5,CASSLQAGSNQPQHF,TGTGCCAGCAGCTTGCAAGCAGGGAGCAATCAGCCCCAGCATTTT
TRBJ2-3,NA,TRBD2,TRBV7-8,CASSLLTSGRPTDTQYF,TGTGCCAGCAGCCTGCTGACTAGCGGGAGGCCCACAGATACGCAGTATTTT